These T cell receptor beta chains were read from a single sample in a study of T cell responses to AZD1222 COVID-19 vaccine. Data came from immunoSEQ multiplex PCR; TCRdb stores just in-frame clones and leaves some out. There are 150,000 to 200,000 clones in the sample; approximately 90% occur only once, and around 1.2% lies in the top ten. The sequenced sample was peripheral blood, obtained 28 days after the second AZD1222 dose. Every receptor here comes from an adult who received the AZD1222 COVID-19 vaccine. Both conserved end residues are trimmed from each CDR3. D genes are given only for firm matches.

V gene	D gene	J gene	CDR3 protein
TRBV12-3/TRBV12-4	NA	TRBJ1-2	ASSLGLPDGYT
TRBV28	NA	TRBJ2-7	ASSPGFAYEQY
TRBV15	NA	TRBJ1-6	ATSRVAGQGNSPLH
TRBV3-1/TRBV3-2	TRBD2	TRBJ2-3	ASSQGRLAGGPMDTQY
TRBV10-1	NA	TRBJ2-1	ASSEARTDNEQF
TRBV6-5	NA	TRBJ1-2	ASSPSTEFGYGYT
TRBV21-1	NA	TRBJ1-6	ASSKVGQGCNSPLH
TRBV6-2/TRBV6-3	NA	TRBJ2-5	ASSYLADGQETQY
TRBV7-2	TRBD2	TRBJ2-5	ASSFSGVQETQY
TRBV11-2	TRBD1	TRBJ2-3	ASSLGTGGSDTQY
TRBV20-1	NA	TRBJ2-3	SPRKDTQY
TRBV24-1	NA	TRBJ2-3	ATSDLRGVGTDTQY
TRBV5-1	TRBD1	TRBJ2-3	ASSLRGLGTDTQY
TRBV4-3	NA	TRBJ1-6	ASSQDLGGPGGYSPLH
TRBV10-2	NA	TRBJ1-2	ARGRWHT
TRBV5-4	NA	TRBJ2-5	ASSLHRGGASLETQY
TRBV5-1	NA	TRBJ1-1	ASSLSSQNTEAF
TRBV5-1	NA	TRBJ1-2	ASSHGGIDGYT
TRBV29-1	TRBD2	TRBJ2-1	SVVPSGAYNEQF
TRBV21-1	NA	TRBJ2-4	ASSKVGQGLSKNIQY
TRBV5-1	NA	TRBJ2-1	ASSVDGTSYNEQF
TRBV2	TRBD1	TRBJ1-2	ASSRISDRVYGYT
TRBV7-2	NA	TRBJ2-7	ASSLVKRSEQY
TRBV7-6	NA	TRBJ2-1	ASSDDGNPYNEQF
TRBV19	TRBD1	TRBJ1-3	ASRSGTGGNTIY
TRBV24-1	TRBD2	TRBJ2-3	ATSRGGGPNTDTQY
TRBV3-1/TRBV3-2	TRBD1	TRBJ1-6	ASSQGWGRDSLNSPLH
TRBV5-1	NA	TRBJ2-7	ASRRGDSYEQY
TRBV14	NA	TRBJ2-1	ASSPLGGGTYNEQF
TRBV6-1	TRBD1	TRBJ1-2	ASGEVLLARQGLYGYT
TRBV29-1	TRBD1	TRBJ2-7	SVGGTGPTYEQY
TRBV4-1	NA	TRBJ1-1	ASSQGTGSTEAF
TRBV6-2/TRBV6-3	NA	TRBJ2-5	ASSYSAVQETQY
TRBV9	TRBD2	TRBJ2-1	ASSVDPPSGVHNEQF
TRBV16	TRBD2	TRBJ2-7	ASSQVSSGGGEQY
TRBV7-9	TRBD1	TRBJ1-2	ASSLDRSNYGYT
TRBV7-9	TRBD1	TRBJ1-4	ASSLRGGQTTTNEKLF
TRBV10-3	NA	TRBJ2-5	AISGGKETQY
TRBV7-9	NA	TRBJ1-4	ASSFIGAWGSTNEKLF
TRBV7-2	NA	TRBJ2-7	ASSLGGTLHYEQY
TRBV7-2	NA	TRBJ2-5	ASSPDRETQY
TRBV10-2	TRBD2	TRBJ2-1	ASSVEGGSNEQF
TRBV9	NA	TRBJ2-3	ASSVASLTDTQY
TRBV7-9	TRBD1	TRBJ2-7	ASSSTGSPAYEQY
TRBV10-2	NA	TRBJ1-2	ASSGEWGGYT
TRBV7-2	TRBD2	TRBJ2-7	ASSLGGRGYYEQY
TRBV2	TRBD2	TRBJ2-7	ASSVLAAYEQY